The present TCR beta chain was sequenced within a study of CD8 T cells in ankylosing spondylitis. Overall study findings and caveats: A motif of eight highly homologous TCR beta variants was seen as apparently characteristic of ankylosing spondylitis blood.

V lost 3 bases, J lost 2 bases, and 7 bases lay in between. There are 13 residues in the CDR3. TCRdb recomputed calls from the 5' RACE reads with MiXCR, one row per CDR3 protein. Of roughly 670,000 distinct CDR3 sequences detected, around 20% appear once; the ten largest clones hold 15% to 20%. This clonotype was observed many times. Its antigen is currently unknown. This sequence originates from a male donor with ankylosing spondylitis. Sequenced input: blood, either unsorted or a sorted T cell fraction (not recorded which). The V and J genes are TRBV12-3 or TRBV12-4 and TRBJ1-2; tentatively, D is TRBD1 (5 bases). The CDR3 DNA is TGTGCCAGCAGTTTGAGACAGAACTATGGCTACACCTTC. Its translation is CASSLRQNYGYTF.